This T cell receptor beta chain was obtained from a study of T cell responses to AZD1222 COVID-19 vaccine. Study results and caveats: Only 5 or 6 people who got AZD1222 tested seropositive at baseline. Repertoire collection took place solely once the T cell response had peaked.

Some clones are missing from TCRdb's copy, which holds only in-frame ones; the method was immunoSEQ multiplex PCR. The table has about 120,000 clones, roughly 93% seen once. Turning to this clone: Antigen specificity is unknown.

The clonotype comes from an adult in good health. The sample in question was peripheral blood, obtained on day 0 of AZD1222 vaccination.

CDR3 nucleotide sequence: TGTGCCAGCAGCTCAGGGACAGCCCCTTACTATGGCTACACCTTC. Encoded protein: CASSSGTAPYYGYTF. The chain uses TRBV7-9 and TRBJ1-2, with 7 positions matching TRBD1. The V and J ends lost 4 bases and 3 bases, in that order; junction bases with no gene match: 8. CDR3 length equals 15 residues. Per the germline V gene, CDR1 is SEHNR and CDR2 is FQNEAQ (reference sequence).